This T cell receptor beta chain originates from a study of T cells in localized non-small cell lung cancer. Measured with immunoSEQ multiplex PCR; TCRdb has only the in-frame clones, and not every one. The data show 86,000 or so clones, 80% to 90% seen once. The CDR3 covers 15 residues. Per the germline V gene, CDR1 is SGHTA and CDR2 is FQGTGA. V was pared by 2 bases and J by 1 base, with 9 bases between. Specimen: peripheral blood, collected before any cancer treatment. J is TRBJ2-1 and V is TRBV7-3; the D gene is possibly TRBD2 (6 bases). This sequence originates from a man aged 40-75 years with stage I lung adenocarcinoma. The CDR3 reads CASSLDGGSYNEQFF. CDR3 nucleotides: TGTGCCAGCAGCTTAGATGGGGGGTCCTACAATGAGCAGTTCTTC.